This T cell receptor beta chain is from a study of identical twins. The CDR3 spans 16 residues. Germline V CDR1 and CDR2: MNHNS, SASEGT. Trimming cost V 7 bases and J 0 bases, with 16 bases left between them. Healthy Caucasians provided all donations. In this sample, this clonotype turned up many times. Its antigen is undetermined. The authors used template switching to add a universal primer site and gave cDNA unique molecular identifiers. TCRdb re-derived calls from the 5' RACE reads in MiXCR, one entry per CDR3 protein. The table lists hundreds of thousands of distinct CDR3 sequences, 8.6% of them singletons. Study outcomes and limitations: Fewer insertions characterized abundant cord blood beta clonotypes, whereas memory repertoires showed none.

The same specimen was also included in a second study, on yellow fever vaccine responses in identical twins.

This receptor was identified in a woman between 18 and 29 years old in good health. This chain uses TRBV6-1 with TRBJ1-3; D unresolved. Sequenced material: PBMCs. The CDR3 here is CASTSGENPSGNTIYF. CDR3 bases: TGTGCCAGCACCTCAGGAGAAAATCCCTCTGGAAACACCATATATTTT.